This T cell receptor (beta chain) was profiled in a study of T cells expressing NK-cell markers. Overall study: The TCR beta repertoires were obtained from sorted CD3+CD56+NKG2C+, CD3+CD56+NKG2C- and CD3+CD56-NKG2C+ T cells.

Concerning this clonotype: The antigen is not known.

TCRdb reprocessed the 5' RACE reads, keeping one entry per CDR3 protein, no DNA. The repertoire table contains about 260,000 distinct CDR3 sequences. The length of the CDR3 is 18 residues. Germline-derived CDR1 and CDR2 are ENHRY and SYGVKD. Study-wide findings and caveats: NKG2C+ dominant clonotype frequencies in 6 or 7 donors were about 1.0-8% of CD8+ T cells.

J is TRBJ2-7 and V is TRBV10-3; the TRBD1 assignment by TCRdb is unverifiable without DNA. The origin of this receptor is a woman between 18 and 70 years old in good health. Sequences were obtained from blood T cells: a sorted CD56 or NKG2C T cell subset, CD4+ or CD8+ T cells, or bulk PBMC T cells (not recorded which). CDR3 sequence: CATAGTGTERSSSYEQYF.